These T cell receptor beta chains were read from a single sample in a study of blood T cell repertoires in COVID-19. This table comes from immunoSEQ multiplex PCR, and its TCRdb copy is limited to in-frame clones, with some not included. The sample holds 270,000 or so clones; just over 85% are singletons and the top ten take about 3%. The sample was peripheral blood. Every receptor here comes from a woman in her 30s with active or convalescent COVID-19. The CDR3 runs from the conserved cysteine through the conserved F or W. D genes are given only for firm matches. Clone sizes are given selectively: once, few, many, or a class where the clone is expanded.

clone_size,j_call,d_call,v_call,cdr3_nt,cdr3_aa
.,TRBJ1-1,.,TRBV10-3,TGTGCCATCAACCCCACGGGGGGGAACACTGAAGCTTTCTTT,CAINPTGGNTEAFF
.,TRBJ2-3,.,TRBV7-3,TGTGCCAGCAGCTCCCGGGCAGATACGCAGTATTTT,CASSSRADTQYF
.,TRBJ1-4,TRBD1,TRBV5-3,TGTGCCAGAAGCTTGCGGACAGGGATGTGGGAAAAACTGTTTTTT,CARSLRTGMWEKLFF
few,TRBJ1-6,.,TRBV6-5,TGTGCCAGCAGGGACAGATCAAAACCCCTCCACTTT,CASRDRSKPLHF
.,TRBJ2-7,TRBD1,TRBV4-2,TGTGCCAGCAGCCAAGTAGGGGGCAGGGGAAACTACGAGCAGTACTTC,CASSQVGGRGNYEQYF
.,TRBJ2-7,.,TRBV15,TGTGCCACCAGCAGACCCTCGGCCTACGAGCAGTACTTC,CATSRPSAYEQYF
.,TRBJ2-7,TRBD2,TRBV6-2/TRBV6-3,TGTGCCAGCAGCTATCCGGCGCGGGGGGGGCTGAACGAGCAGTACTTC,CASSYPARGGLNEQYF
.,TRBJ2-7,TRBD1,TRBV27,TGTGCCAGCCGCCGATCGGGACAGGGGATATACGAGCAGTACTTC,CASRRSGQGIYEQYF
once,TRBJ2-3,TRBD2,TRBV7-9,TGTGCCAGCAGCCCCGGGACTAGCGGGGGCAATACGCAGTATTTT,CASSPGTSGGNTQYF
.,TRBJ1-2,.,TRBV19,TGTGCCAGTACCCCCCAAAAAGGGGACTATGGCTACACCTTC,CASTPQKGDYGYTF
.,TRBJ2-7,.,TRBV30,TGTGCCTGGGGGACGACATCAGGGGCCCCCTACGAGCAGTACTTC,CAWGTTSGAPYEQYF
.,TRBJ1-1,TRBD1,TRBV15,TGTGCCACCAGCGGGGACAGGGGGCGTCTGACTGAAGCTTTCTTT,CATSGDRGRLTEAFF
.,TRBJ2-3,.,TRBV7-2,TGTGCCAGCAGCTTATCCCCAGGGCAGGATACGCAGTATTTT,CASSLSPGQDTQYF
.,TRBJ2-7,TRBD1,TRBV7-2,TGTGCCAGCAGCTTAGAGGACAGGGGGGTCTACGAGCAGTACTTC,CASSLEDRGVYEQYF
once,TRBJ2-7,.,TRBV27,TGTGCCAGCAGTCACCGCGGGACAGCCTACGAGCAGTACTTC,CASSHRGTAYEQYF
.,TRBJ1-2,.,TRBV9,TGTGCCAGCAGCCCCCACCCGACAGACGTCTATGGCTACACCTTC,CASSPHPTDVYGYTF
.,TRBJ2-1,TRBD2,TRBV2,TGTGCCAGCAGCAGGACTAGCGGGGGGGTATACAATGAGCAGTTCTTC,CASSRTSGGVYNEQFF
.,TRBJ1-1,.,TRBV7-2,TGTGCCAGCAGCTCCTGGAGAGCCCCCGGTGGGACTGAAGCTTTCTTT,CASSSWRAPGGTEAFF
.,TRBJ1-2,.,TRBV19,TGTGCCAGCATTCCCCGTGCTCCGGGATTCAATCACTATGGCTACACCTTC,CASIPRAPGFNHYGYTF
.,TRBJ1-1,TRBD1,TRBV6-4,TGTGCCAGCAGTAGGGACAGTGCATGGAACACTGAAGCTTTCTTT,CASSRDSAWNTEAFF
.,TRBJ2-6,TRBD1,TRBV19,TGTGCCAGTAGTAATGACAGGGCCCTACCCCCCTCTGGGGCCAACGTCCTGACTTTC,CASSNDRALPPSGANVLTF
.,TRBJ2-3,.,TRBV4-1,TGCGCCAGCAGCCAAGGGTTCGGGACAGATACGCAGTATTTT,CASSQGFGTDTQYF
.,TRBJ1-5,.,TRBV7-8,TGTGCCAGCAGCCAGCGACAGATTAGCAATCAGCCCCAGCATTTT,CASSQRQISNQPQHF
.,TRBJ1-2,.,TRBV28,TGTGCCAGCAGCGGGTTGGGTGGCTACACCTTC,CASSGLGGYTF
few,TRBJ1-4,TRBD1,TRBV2,TGTGCCAGCAGTGTGCCGACAGGGGGTGAAAAACTGTTTTTT,CASSVPTGGEKLFF
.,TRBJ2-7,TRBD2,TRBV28,TGTGCCAGCAGTTTATCTACGGGGGGGGCCTCAGAGCAGTACTTC,CASSLSTGGASEQYF
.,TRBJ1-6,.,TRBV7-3,TGTGCCAGCAGCTCCGACTTTGGTTCACCCCTCCACTTT,CASSSDFGSPLHF
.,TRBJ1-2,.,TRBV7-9,TGTGCCAGCAGCTCGGACGGAGGGGGCTACACCTTC,CASSSDGGGYTF
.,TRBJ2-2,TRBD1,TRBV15,TGTGCCACCAGCTGGGGACAGGGCCTCTCGAACACCGGGGAGCTGTTTTTT,CATSWGQGLSNTGELFF
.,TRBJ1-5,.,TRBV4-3,TGCGCCAGCAGCCAAGCTCCCGGGGGGCCAGAAACTAGCAATCAGCCCCAGCATTTT,CASSQAPGGPETSNQPQHF
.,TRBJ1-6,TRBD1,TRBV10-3,TGTGCCATCAGTGAGACAGGGGATTCACCCCTCCACTTT,CAISETGDSPLHF
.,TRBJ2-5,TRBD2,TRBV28,TGTGCCAGCAGTTTACGAGGAGCGGGGGAAGAGACCCAGTACTTC,CASSLRGAGEETQYF
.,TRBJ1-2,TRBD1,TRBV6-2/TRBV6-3,TGTGCCAGCAGTGCGCATACAGGGGACGGCTACACCTTC,CASSAHTGDGYTF
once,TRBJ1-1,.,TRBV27,TGTGCCAGCGCGCGTGGGGGGAGCACTGAAGCTTTCTTT,CASARGGSTEAFF